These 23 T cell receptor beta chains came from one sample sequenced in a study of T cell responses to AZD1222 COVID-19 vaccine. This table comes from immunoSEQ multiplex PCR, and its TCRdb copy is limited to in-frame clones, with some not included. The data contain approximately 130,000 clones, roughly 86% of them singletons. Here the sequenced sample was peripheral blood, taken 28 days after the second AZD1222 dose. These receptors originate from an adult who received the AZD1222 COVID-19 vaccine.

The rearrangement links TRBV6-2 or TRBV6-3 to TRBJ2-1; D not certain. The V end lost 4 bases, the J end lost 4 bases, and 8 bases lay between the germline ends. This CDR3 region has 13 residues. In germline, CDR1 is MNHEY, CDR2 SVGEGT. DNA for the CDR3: TGTGCCAGCAGTTGGGATGGGTACAATGAGCAGTTCTTC. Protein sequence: CASSWDGYNEQFF.

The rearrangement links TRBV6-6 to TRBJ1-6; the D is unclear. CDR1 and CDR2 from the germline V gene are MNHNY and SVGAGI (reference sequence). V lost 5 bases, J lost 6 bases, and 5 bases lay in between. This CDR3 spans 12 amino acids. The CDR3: CASSLGNSPLHF. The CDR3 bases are TGTGCCAGCAGTCTCGGTAATTCACCCCTCCACTTT.

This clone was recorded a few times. Written as DNA, the CDR3 is TGTGCCAGCAGCTTGAGGGGGGGCCAGAGAACAGATACGCAGTATTTT. It is translated as CASSLRGGQRTDTQYF. The genes are TRBV5-6 and TRBJ2-3, with a weak D call TRBD2 (7 bases). V shed 1 base and J shed 3 bases, with 15 bases lying between them. CDR1 is SGHDT and CDR2 is YYEEEE in the germline V gene. CDR3 size: 16 residues.

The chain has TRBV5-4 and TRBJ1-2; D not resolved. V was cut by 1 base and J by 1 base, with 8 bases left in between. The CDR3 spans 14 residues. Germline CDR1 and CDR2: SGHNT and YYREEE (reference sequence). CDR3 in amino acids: CASSLSLGNYGYTF. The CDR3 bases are TGTGCCAGCAGCTTGAGTCTGGGTAACTATGGCTACACCTTC.

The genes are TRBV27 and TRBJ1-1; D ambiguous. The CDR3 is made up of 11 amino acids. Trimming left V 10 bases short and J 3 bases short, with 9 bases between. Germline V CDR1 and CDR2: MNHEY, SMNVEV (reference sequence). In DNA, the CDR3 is TGTGCCACCGGAACGGACACTGAAGCTTTCTTT. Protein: CATGTDTEAFF.

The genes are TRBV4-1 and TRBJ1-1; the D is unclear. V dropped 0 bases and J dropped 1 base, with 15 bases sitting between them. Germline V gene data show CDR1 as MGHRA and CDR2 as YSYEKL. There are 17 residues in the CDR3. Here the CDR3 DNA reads TGCGCCAGCAGCCAAGATAGTTTATGGGTGGGGAACACTGAAGCTTTCTTT. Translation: CASSQDSLWVGNTEAFF.

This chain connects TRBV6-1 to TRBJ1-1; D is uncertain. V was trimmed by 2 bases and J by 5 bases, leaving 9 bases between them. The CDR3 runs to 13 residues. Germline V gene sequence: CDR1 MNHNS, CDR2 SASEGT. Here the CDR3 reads CASSEIPVTEAFF. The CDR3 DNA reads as TGTGCCAGCAGTGAAATCCCAGTAACTGAAGCTTTCTTT.

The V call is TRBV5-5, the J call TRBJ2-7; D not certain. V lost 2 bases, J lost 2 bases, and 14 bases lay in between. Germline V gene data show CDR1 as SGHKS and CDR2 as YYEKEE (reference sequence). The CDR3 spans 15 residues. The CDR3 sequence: CASSFGPSNPYEQYF. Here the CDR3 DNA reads TGTGCCAGCAGCTTCGGGCCCTCGAATCCCTACGAGCAGTACTTC.

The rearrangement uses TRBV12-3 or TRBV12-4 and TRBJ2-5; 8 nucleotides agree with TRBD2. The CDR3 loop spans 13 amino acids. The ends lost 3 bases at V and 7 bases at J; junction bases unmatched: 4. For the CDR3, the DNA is TGTGCCAGCAGTTTTAACGGGGGGGCGACCCAGTACTTC. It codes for CASSFNGGATQYF.

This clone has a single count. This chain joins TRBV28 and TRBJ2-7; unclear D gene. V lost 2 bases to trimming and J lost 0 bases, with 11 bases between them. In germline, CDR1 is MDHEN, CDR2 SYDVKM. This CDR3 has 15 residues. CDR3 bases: TGTGCCAGCAGTTTAGGTCAGATCAGCTCCTACGAGCAGTACTTC. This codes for CASSLGQISSYEQYF. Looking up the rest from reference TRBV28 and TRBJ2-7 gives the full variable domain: DVKVTQSSRYLVKRTGEKVFLECVQDMDHENMFWYRQDPGLGLRLIYFSYDVKMKEKGDIPEGYSVSREKKERFSLILESASTNQTSMYLCASSLGQISSYEQYFGPGTRLTVT.

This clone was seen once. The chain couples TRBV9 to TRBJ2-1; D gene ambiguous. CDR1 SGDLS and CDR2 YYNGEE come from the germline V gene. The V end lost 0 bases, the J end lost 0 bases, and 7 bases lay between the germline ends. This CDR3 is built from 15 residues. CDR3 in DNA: TGTGCCAGCAGCGTAGGGCTAGACTCCTACAATGAGCAGTTCTTC. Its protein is CASSVGLDSYNEQFF.

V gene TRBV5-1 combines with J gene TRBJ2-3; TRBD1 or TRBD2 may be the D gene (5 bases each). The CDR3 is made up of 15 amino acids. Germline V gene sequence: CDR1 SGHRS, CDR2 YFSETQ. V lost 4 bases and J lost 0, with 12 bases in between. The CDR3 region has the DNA TGCGCCAGCAGCGGGGACGGAGAGAGCACAGATACGCAGTATTTT. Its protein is CASSGDGESTDTQYF.

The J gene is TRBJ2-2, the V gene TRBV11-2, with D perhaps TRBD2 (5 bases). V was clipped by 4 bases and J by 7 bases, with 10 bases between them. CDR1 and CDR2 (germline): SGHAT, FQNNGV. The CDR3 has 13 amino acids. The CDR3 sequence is CASSSVGGGELFF. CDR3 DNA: TGTGCCAGCAGCTCGGTAGGAGGCGGGGAGCTGTTTTTT. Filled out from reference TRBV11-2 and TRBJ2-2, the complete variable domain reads EAGVAQSPRYKIIEKRQSVAFWCNPISGHATLYWYQQILGQGPKLLIQFQNNGVVDDSQLPKDRFSAERLKGVDSTLKIQPAKLEDSAVYLCASSSVGGGELFFGEGSRLTVL.

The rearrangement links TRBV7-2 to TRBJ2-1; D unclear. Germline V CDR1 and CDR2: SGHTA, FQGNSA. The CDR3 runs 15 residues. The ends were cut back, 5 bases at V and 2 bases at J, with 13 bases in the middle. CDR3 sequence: CASSPRPDPYNEQFF. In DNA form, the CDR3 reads TGTGCCAGCAGCCCCCGACCCGACCCCTACAATGAGCAGTTCTTC.

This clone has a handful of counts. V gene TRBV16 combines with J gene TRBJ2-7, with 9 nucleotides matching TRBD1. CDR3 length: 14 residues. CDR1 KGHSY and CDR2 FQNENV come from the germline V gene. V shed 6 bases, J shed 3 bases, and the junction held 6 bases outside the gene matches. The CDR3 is CASSRQTGGYEQYF. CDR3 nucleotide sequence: TGTGCCAGCAGTCGACAGACAGGGGGCTACGAGCAGTACTTC.

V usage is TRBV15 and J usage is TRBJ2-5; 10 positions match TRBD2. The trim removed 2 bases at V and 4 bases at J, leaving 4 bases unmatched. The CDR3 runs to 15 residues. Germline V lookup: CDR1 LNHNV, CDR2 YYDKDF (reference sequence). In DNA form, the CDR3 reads TGTGCCACCAGCAGAAAGCGGGAGGGCCGAGAGACCCAGTACTTC. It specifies CATSRKREGRETQYF.

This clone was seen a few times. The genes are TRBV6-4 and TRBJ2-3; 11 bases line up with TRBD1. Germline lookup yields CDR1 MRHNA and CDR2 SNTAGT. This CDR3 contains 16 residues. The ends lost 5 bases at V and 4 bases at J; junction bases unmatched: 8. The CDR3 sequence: CASSPNPGQGADTQYF. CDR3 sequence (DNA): TGTGCCAGCAGTCCTAACCCGGGACAGGGGGCAGATACGCAGTATTTT.

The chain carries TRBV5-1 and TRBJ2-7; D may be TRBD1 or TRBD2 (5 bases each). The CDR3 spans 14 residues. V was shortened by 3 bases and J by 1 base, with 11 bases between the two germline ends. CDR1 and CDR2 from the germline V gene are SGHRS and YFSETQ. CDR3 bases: TGCGCCAGCAGCTCCGGGACGGAGTCCTACGAGCAGTACTTC. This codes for CASSSGTESYEQYF.

This CDR3 reads CASSPGLARGYEQFF. DNA of the CDR3: TGTGCCAGCAGCCCGGGACTAGCGAGGGGGTATGAGCAGTTCTTC. This chain links TRBV7-6 with TRBJ2-1; 10 nucleotides match TRBD2. V gave up 5 bases and J gave up 8 bases; unmatched junction bases: 9. The CDR3 totals 15 residues. Germline V gives CDR1 SGHVS, CDR2 FNYEAQ.

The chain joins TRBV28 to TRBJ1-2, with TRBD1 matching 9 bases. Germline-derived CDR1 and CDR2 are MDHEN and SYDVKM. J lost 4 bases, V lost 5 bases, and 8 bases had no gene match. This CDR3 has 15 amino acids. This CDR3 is CASSLRTGVGYGYTF. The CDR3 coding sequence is TGTGCCAGCAGTCTTAGGACAGGGGTGGGCTATGGCTACACCTTC.

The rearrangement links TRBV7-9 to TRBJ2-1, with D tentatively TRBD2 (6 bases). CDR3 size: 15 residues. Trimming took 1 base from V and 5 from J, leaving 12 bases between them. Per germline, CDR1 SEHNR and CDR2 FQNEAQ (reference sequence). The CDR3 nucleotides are TGTGCCAGCAGCTTAGGCCTAGCGAGCCACAATGAGCAGTTCTTC. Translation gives CASSLGLASHNEQFF.

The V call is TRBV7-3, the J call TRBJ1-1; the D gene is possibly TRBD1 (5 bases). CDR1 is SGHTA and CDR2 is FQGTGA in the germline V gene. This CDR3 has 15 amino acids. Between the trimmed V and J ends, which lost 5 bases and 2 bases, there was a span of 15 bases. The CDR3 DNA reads TGTGCCAGCAGCATGAACCCGACAGTCAACACTGAAGCTTTCTTT. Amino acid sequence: CASSMNPTVNTEAFF.

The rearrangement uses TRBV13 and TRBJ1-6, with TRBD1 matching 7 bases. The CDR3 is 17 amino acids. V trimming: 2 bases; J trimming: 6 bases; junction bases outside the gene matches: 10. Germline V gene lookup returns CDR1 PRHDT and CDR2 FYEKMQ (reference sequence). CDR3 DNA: TGTGCCAGCAGCTTAACCCGACAGGGAACGGTTAATTCACCCCTCCACTTT. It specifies CASSLTRQGTVNSPLHF. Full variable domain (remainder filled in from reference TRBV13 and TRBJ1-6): AAGVIQSPRHLIKEKRETATLKCYPIPRHDTVYWYQQGPGQDPQFLISFYEKMQSDKGSIPDRFSAQQFSDYHSELNMSSLELGDSALYFCASSLTRQGTVNSPLHFGNGTRLTVT.